This passage covers 22 T cell receptor beta chains from one sample sequenced in a study of PD-1 blockade in classical Hodgkin lymphoma. The table came from immunoSEQ multiplex PCR; TCRdb's copy has only in-frame clones and leaves some out. The table records roughly 41,000 clones, almost 90% of them present only once. The patients all showed relapse after autologous stem cell transplantation, while their brentuximab vedotin exposure varied. The sample here was peripheral blood mononuclear cells (PBMCs), taken before the second cycle of nivolumab. The receptors were sampled from a human donor with classical Hodgkin lymphoma.

This chain links TRBV6-5 with TRBJ2-7; D might be TRBD1 (5 bases). Germline values: CDR1 MNHEY, CDR2 SVGAGI. The CDR3 length is 13 residues. V was shortened by 5 bases and J by 4 bases, with 12 bases between the two germline ends. This CDR3 is CASSPGFSYEQYF. CDR3 coding DNA: TGTGCCAGCAGTCCAGGGTTCTCATACGAGCAGTACTTC.

The chain links TRBV7-9 to TRBJ1-5; 8 nucleotides match TRBD1. The CDR3 contains 15 residues. V gave up 5 bases and J gave up 6 bases; unmatched junction bases: 9. The germline V gene encodes CDR1 SEHNR and CDR2 FQNEAQ (reference sequence). The CDR3 sequence: CASSPTGQGRQPQHF. CDR3 in DNA: TGTGCCAGCAGCCCAACTGGACAGGGCCGTCAGCCCCAGCATTTT.

The chain employs TRBV7-9 and TRBJ1-2; D gene unclear. Trimming removed 5 bases from V and 8 bases from J, with 9 bases in between. Looked up from germline, CDR1 is SEHNR and CDR2 is FQNEAQ (reference sequence). The CDR3 covers 11 residues. The CDR3 DNA follows: TGTGCCAGCAGCCCGACCGGGGGCTACACCTTC. Protein sequence: CASSPTGGYTF. The variable domain in full, completed from reference TRBV7-9 and TRBJ1-2, reads DTGVSQNPRHKITKRGQNVTFRCDPISEHNRLYWYRQTLGQGPEFLTYFQNEAQLEKSRLLSDRFSAERPKGSFSTLEIQRTEQGDSAMYLCASSPTGGYTFGSGTRLTVV.

The V call is TRBV7-3, the J call TRBJ2-7, with TRBD2 as a possible D gene (5 bases). The CDR3 length is 15 residues. The ends were cut back, 1 base at V and 2 bases at J, with 12 bases in the middle. Germline CDR1 reads SGHTA; CDR2 reads FQGTGA. The CDR3: CASSLNREPTYEQYF. CDR3 sequence (DNA): TGTGCCAGCAGCTTAAACCGGGAACCTACCTACGAGCAGTACTTC.

The chain couples TRBV7-2 to TRBJ2-7; the D is unclear. Between the trimmed V and J ends, which lost 1 base and 4 bases, there was a span of 8 bases. The CDR3 spans 13 residues. CDR1 is SGHTA, CDR2 FQGNSA, per germline. Here the CDR3 reads CASSLVSEYEQYF. CDR3 DNA sequence: TGTGCCAGCAGCTTAGTATCCGAGTACGAGCAGTACTTC. The variable domain in full, completed from reference TRBV7-2 and TRBJ2-7, reads GAGVSQSPSNKVTEKGKDVELRCDPISGHTALYWYRQSLGQGLEFLIYFQGNSAPDKSGLPSDRFSAERTGGSVSTLTIQRTQQEDSAVYLCASSLVSEYEQYFGPGTRLTVT.

V is TRBV27 and J is TRBJ2-5, with 10 bases lining up with TRBD2. CDR1 MNHEY and CDR2 SMNVEV come from the germline V gene (reference sequence). The V and J ends lost 6 bases and 5 bases, in that order; junction bases with no gene match: 21. This CDR3 contains 19 residues. The CDR3 region is CASSRRQGAEREGRETQYF. The CDR3 bases are TGTGCCAGCAGCCGTAGACAGGGAGCGGAGCGGGAGGGCCGGGAGACCCAGTACTTC.

The V call is TRBV7-6, the J call TRBJ2-5; TRBD2 aligns across 8 bases. The CDR3 covers 16 residues. Per germline, CDR1 SGHVS and CDR2 FNYEAQ. The trim removed 5 bases at V and 1 base at J, leaving 9 bases unmatched. CDR3 sequence: CASSGRYREGQETQYF. In nucleotides, the CDR3 is TGTGCCAGCAGCGGGCGATACCGGGAGGGCCAAGAGACCCAGTACTTC.

The chain employs TRBV5-8 and TRBJ2-1; possibly TRBD1 for D (6 bases). This CDR3 has 18 amino acids. Germline CDR1 SGHTS, CDR2 YDEGEE. V dropped 4 bases and J dropped 1 base, with 21 bases sitting between them. CDR3 residues: CASSRPGTSFRSYNEQFF. CDR3 DNA: TGTGCCAGCAGCCGGCCCGGGACATCCTTTAGATCCTACAATGAGCAGTTCTTC.

The chain joins TRBV27 to TRBJ2-1; TRBD2 aligns across 10 bases. CDR3 length equals 16 residues. Germline CDR1 reads MNHEY; CDR2 reads SMNVEV (reference sequence). The junction had 11 bases not matched to a gene; V was cut back by 5 bases and J by 7 bases. The CDR3 loop reads CASSPVRLAGNNEQFF. CDR3 coding DNA: TGTGCCAGCAGTCCTGTTCGACTAGCGGGTAATAATGAGCAGTTCTTC.

This clone has only a few counts. The rearrangement joins TRBV7-3 to TRBJ2-1; possible D gene TRBD2, 6 bases. The CDR3 contains 13 residues. Germline V gene sequence: CDR1 SGHTA, CDR2 FQGTGA. V shed 5 bases and J shed 7 bases, with 12 bases lying between them. CDR3 sequence reads: CASSQGSGNEQFF. Here the CDR3 DNA reads TGTGCCAGCAGCCAAGGGAGCGGGAATGAGCAGTTCTTC.

In nucleotides, the CDR3 is TGTGCCAGCAGCGCGGGTCTTCTAGCCAAAAACATTCAGTACTTC. It codes for CASSAGLLAKNIQYF. The chain uses TRBV9 and TRBJ2-4, with no clear D. Per germline, CDR1 SGDLS and CDR2 YYNGEE. The CDR3 contains 15 residues. V was shortened by 3 bases and J by 0 bases, with 10 bases between the two germline ends.

This chain connects TRBV27 to TRBJ1-2, with D perhaps TRBD1 (5 bases). Germline values: CDR1 MNHEY, CDR2 SMNVEV (reference sequence). The V gene lost 7 bases and the J gene lost 5 bases, with 11 bases spanning the gap. CDR3 length: 12 residues. The CDR3 is CASTTRGYGYTF. The CDR3 bases are TGTGCCAGCACTACAAGGGGTTATGGCTACACCTTC.

The gene calls are TRBV11-3 and TRBJ2-1, with D perhaps assigned TRBD1 or TRBD2 (5 bases each). Germline assignment: CDR1 SGHNT and CDR2 YENEEA. The CDR3 extends over 16 amino acids. V shed 0 bases and J shed 6 bases, with 15 bases lying between them. CDR3 sequence: CASSLERGVGGNEQFF. The CDR3 nucleotides read TGTGCCAGCAGCTTAGAGAGAGGGGTCGGTGGCAATGAGCAGTTCTTC.

V usage is TRBV5-4 and J usage is TRBJ2-7; D may correspond to TRBD1 or TRBD2 (5 bases each). V lost 2 bases and J 6 bases, leaving 9 bases between the germline ends. Germline V gene data show CDR1 as SGHNT and CDR2 as YYREEE (reference sequence). There are 12 residues in the CDR3. In DNA, the CDR3 is TGTGCCAGCAGCTTTGGGGACCTCGAGCAGTACTTC. As protein: CASSFGDLEQYF. Full variable domain (rest looked up from reference TRBV5-4 and TRBJ2-7): ETGVTQSPTHLIKTRGQQVTLRCSSQSGHNTVSWYQQALGQGPQFIFQYYREEENGRGNFPPRFSGLQFPNYSSELNVNALELDDSALYLCASSFGDLEQYFGPGTRLTVT.

This clone was seen a few times. This rearrangement joins TRBV6-1 to TRBJ1-2; tentatively, D is TRBD1 (5 bases). Germline V gene lookup returns CDR1 MNHNS and CDR2 SASEGT. V lost 3 bases to trimming and J lost 2 bases, with 13 bases between them. This CDR3 is built from 15 residues. CDR3 bases: TGTGCCAGCAGTGATCGGCGGGGGTCGAACTATGGCTACACCTTC. Its translation: CASSDRRGSNYGYTF.

The rearrangement joins TRBV29-1 to TRBJ2-3, with TRBD1 identical over 7 bases. Germline-derived CDR1 and CDR2 are SQVTM and ANQGSEA. The CDR3 is 13 amino acids. V was pared by 4 bases and J by 3 bases, with 4 bases of the junction left unmatched. As DNA, the CDR3 is TGCAGCGTTGGAACAGGGGTTACAGATACGCAGTATTTT. It translates to CSVGTGVTDTQYF.

This chain connects TRBV4-2 to TRBJ1-1; D gene uncertain. Between the trimmed V and J ends, which lost 5 bases and 2 bases, there was a span of 9 bases. In germline, CDR1 is LGHNA, CDR2 YNFKEQ. The CDR3 is 13 residues long. CDR3 loop: CASSAGFNTEAFF. CDR3 DNA sequence: TGTGCCAGCAGCGCCGGGTTCAACACTGAAGCTTTCTTT.

This CDR3 reads CASSPGAWGDEQFF. The CDR3 bases are TGTGCCAGCAGCCCAGGGGCCTGGGGCGATGAGCAGTTCTTC. The chain links TRBV11-2 to TRBJ2-1; possibly TRBD1 for D (6 bases). Trimming removed 5 bases at V and 8 bases at J, with 16 bases between. The CDR3 extends over 14 amino acids. The germline V gene encodes CDR1 SGHAT and CDR2 FQNNGV.

The chain uses TRBV6-1 and TRBJ2-3; 10 nucleotides line up with TRBD2. The CDR3 contains 16 residues. Germline loops: CDR1 MNHNS, CDR2 SASEGT. The ends lost 4 bases at V and 0 bases at J; junction bases unmatched: 4. The CDR3 nucleotides read TGTGCCAGCAGTGGGCCGACTAGCGGGAGCACAGATACGCAGTATTTT. Protein sequence: CASSGPTSGSTDTQYF.

This sequence joins TRBV7-6 and TRBJ2-7; D gene ambiguous. V dropped 2 bases and J dropped 4 bases, with 6 bases sitting between them. Germline V gene lookup returns CDR1 SGHVS and CDR2 FNYEAQ. This CDR3 has 12 amino acids. CDR3 loop: CASSLLEYEQYF. The CDR3, as DNA: TGTGCCAGCAGCTTATTGGAATACGAGCAGTACTTC.

V is TRBV29-1 and J is TRBJ1-2; a weak D match, TRBD1 (5 bases). The CDR3 contains 11 residues. V lost 7 bases to trimming and J lost 2 bases, with 8 bases between them. Germline V CDR1 and CDR2: SQVTM, ANQGSEA. The CDR3 is CSGEGNYGYTF. The DNA for the CDR3 is TGCAGCGGGGAGGGGAACTATGGCTACACCTTC. Based on the CDR3 plus reference TRBV29-1 and TRBJ1-2, the full variable domain is SAVISQKPSRDICQRGTSLTIQCQVDSQVTMMFWYRQQPGQSLTLIATANQGSEATYESGFVIDKFPISRPNLTFSTLTVSNMSPEDSSIYLCSGEGNYGYTFGSGTRLTVV.

The chain recombines TRBV19 with TRBJ2-7; D gene unclear. With 5 bases removed from V and 2 bases from J, the gap between germline ends came to 13 bases. Germline CDR1 LNHDA, CDR2 SQIVND (reference sequence). CDR3 length: 14 residues. CDR3 in amino acids: CASSVTGRTYEQYF. The CDR3 coding sequence is TGTGCCAGTAGTGTAACCGGGCGGACCTACGAGCAGTACTTC. The complete variable domain, with remaining parts taken from reference TRBV19 and TRBJ2-7, reads DGGITQSPKYLFRKEGQNVTLSCEQNLNHDAMYWYRQDPGQGLRLIYYSQIVNDFQKGDIAEGYSVSREKKESFPLTVTSAQKNPTAFYLCASSVTGRTYEQYFGPGTRLTVT.